These T cell receptor beta chains were read from a single sample in a study of neurological immune-mediated disorders. TCRdb analysed the 5' RACE reads with MiXCR anew, one entry per CDR3 protein. Here the sample spans about 70,000 distinct CDR3 sequences, about 5.2% being singletons. The sequenced sample consisted of PBMCs. The receptors come from a human donor with multiple sclerosis. The donor label of this sample is uncertain. Each CDR3 is given with its conserved first and last residue. Fields, in order: J gene, D gene, V gene, clone size, CDR3 protein, CDR3 DNA. The D gene is left open where the match is weak. Size values are once, few and many counts, or a class for expanded clones, and some rows have none.

J gene: TRBJ1-2
D gene: TRBD1
V gene: TRBV20-1
clone size: many
CDR3 protein: CSARETGTGSLYGYTF
CDR3 DNA: TGCAGTGCTAGAGAAACCGGGACAGGGAGCCTCTATGGCTACACCTTC

J gene: TRBJ2-1
D gene: TRBD2
V gene: TRBV4-2
clone size: many
CDR3 protein: CASSQDAGEYNEQFF
CDR3 DNA: TGTGCCAGCAGCCAAGATGCGGGGGAGTACAATGAGCAGTTCTTC

J gene: TRBJ2-7
D gene: NA
V gene: TRBV5-1
clone size: many
CDR3 protein: CASSLEGGTRSGYEQYF
CDR3 DNA: TGCGCCAGCAGCTTGGAGGGAGGGACACGTTCAGGGTACGAGCAGTACTTC

J gene: TRBJ2-1
D gene: NA
V gene: TRBV27
clone size: many
CDR3 protein: CASSFAAYNEQFF
CDR3 DNA: TGTGCCAGCAGTTTTGCAGCCTACAATGAGCAGTTCTTC

J gene: TRBJ1-2
D gene: TRBD1
V gene: TRBV5-1
clone size: many
CDR3 protein: CASSSSGGHGYTF
CDR3 DNA: TGCGCCAGCAGCTCATCAGGGGGCCATGGCTACACCTTC

J gene: TRBJ2-1
D gene: NA
V gene: TRBV13
clone size: many
CDR3 protein: CASSPRTGSEQFF
CDR3 DNA: TGTGCCAGCAGCCCCCGAACAGGATCCGAGCAGTTCTTC

J gene: TRBJ1-5
D gene: NA
V gene: TRBV4-2
clone size: many
CDR3 protein: CASSQDRKGSAQHF
CDR3 DNA: TGTGCCAGCAGCCAAGATAGGAAGGGGTCGGCCCAGCATTTT

J gene: TRBJ2-1
D gene: TRBD2
V gene: TRBV5-1
clone size: many
CDR3 protein: CASSWGLAGGYNEQFF
CDR3 DNA: TGCGCCAGCAGCTGGGGACTAGCGGGGGGCTACAATGAGCAGTTCTTC

J gene: TRBJ1-2
D gene: NA
V gene: TRBV5-1
clone size: many
CDR3 protein: CASSPDGLYGYTF
CDR3 DNA: TGCGCCAGCAGCCCCGACGGCCTCTATGGCTACACCTTC

J gene: TRBJ2-1
D gene: TRBD2
V gene: TRBV3-1
clone size: few
CDR3 protein: CASSPVGRGGGSYNEQFF
CDR3 DNA: TGTGCCAGCAGCCCCGTGGGTCGGGGGGGCGGTTCCTACAATGAGCAGTTCTTC

J gene: TRBJ2-1
D gene: NA
V gene: TRBV5-1
clone size: few
CDR3 protein: CASRFGVPSAATYNEQFF
CDR3 DNA: TGCGCCAGCAGATTCGGGGTACCTAGCGCAGCCACCTACAATGAGCAGTTCTTC

J gene: TRBJ2-3
D gene: NA
V gene: TRBV20-1
clone size: many
CDR3 protein: CSARDRRTDTQYF
CDR3 DNA: TGCAGTGCTAGAGATAGACGGACAGATACGCAGTATTTT

J gene: TRBJ2-5
D gene: NA
V gene: TRBV7-7
clone size: many
CDR3 protein: CASSLGGGETQYF
CDR3 DNA: TGTGCCAGCAGCTTGGGAGGAGGAGAGACCCAGTACTTC

J gene: TRBJ2-1
D gene: NA
V gene: TRBV5-1
clone size: many
CDR3 protein: CASSPGLSSYNEQFF
CDR3 DNA: TGCGCCAGCAGCCCGGGACTTAGCTCCTACAATGAGCAGTTCTTC

J gene: TRBJ2-5
D gene: TRBD2
V gene: TRBV5-1
clone size: many
CDR3 protein: CASSSNFGGGGETQYF
CDR3 DNA: TGCGCCAGCAGCTCGAACTTTGGCGGGGGAGGGGAGACCCAGTACTTC

J gene: TRBJ2-1
D gene: TRBD1
V gene: TRBV4-1
clone size: many
CDR3 protein: CASSHQQGWREQFF
CDR3 DNA: TGCGCCAGCAGCCACCAACAGGGGTGGCGTGAGCAGTTCTTC

J gene: TRBJ2-1
D gene: TRBD1
V gene: TRBV3-1
clone size: many
CDR3 protein: CASSQDRVGEQFF
CDR3 DNA: TGTGCCAGCAGCCAGGACAGGGTTGGTGAGCAGTTCTTC

J gene: TRBJ1-5
D gene: NA
V gene: TRBV7-9
clone size: medium-sized
CDR3 protein: CASSLDSSQPQHF
CDR3 DNA: TGTGCCAGCAGCTTAGACAGCTCTCAGCCCCAGCATTTT

J gene: TRBJ1-6
D gene: NA
V gene: TRBV12-3/TRBV12-4
clone size: many
CDR3 protein: CASSRRGGGASPLHF
CDR3 DNA: TGTGCCAGCAGTCGCCGGGGAGGCGGTGCTTCACCCCTCCACTTT

J gene: TRBJ2-2
D gene: NA
V gene: TRBV14
clone size: NA
CDR3 protein: CASSQGVTGPTGELFF
CDR3 DNA: TGTGCCAGCAGCCAAGGAGTAACGGGGCCCACCGGGGAGCTGTTTTTT

J gene: TRBJ2-3
D gene: TRBD2
V gene: TRBV20-1
clone size: many
CDR3 protein: CSARVSGGRADTQYF
CDR3 DNA: TGCAGTGCTAGAGTGAGCGGGGGAAGAGCAGATACGCAGTATTTT

J gene: TRBJ2-4
D gene: NA
V gene: TRBV5-1
clone size: many
CDR3 protein: CASSLGQPGRSPVAKNIQYF
CDR3 DNA: TGCGCCAGCAGCTTAGGACAGCCAGGCAGGTCACCGGTGGCCAAAAACATTCAGTACTTC

J gene: TRBJ2-2
D gene: NA
V gene: TRBV20-1
clone size: many
CDR3 protein: CSASGGPTNTGELFF
CDR3 DNA: TGCAGTGCTAGCGGGGGACCTACGAACACCGGGGAGCTGTTTTTT

J gene: TRBJ2-2
D gene: NA
V gene: TRBV3-1
clone size: few
CDR3 protein: CASSLGTYAGELFF
CDR3 DNA: TGTGCCAGCAGCCTCGGGACGTACGCCGGGGAGCTGTTTTTT

J gene: TRBJ2-3
D gene: NA
V gene: TRBV4-1
clone size: many
CDR3 protein: CASSQGVIRLTSTDTQYF
CDR3 DNA: TGCGCCAGCAGCCAGGGGGTAATCCGGTTAACGAGCACAGATACGCAGTATTTT

J gene: TRBJ1-4
D gene: NA
V gene: TRBV18
clone size: NA
CDR3 protein: CASSFLLIGTAGEKLFF
CDR3 DNA: TGTGCCAGCTCATTCTTACTAATTGGGACGGCTGGCGAAAAACTGTTTTTT

J gene: TRBJ1-1
D gene: NA
V gene: TRBV29-1
clone size: NA
CDR3 protein: CSVDRAIRPTEAFF
CDR3 DNA: TGCAGCGTTGACCGGGCTATCAGGCCCACTGAAGCTTTCTTT

J gene: TRBJ1-2
D gene: TRBD1
V gene: TRBV14
clone size: many
CDR3 protein: CASSQGQGYGYTF
CDR3 DNA: TGTGCCAGCAGCCAAGGACAGGGATATGGCTACACCTTC

J gene: TRBJ1-4
D gene: TRBD1
V gene: TRBV20-1
clone size: many
CDR3 protein: CSAGQGLREKLFF
CDR3 DNA: TGCAGTGCCGGACAGGGTCTACGGGAAAAACTGTTTTTT

J gene: TRBJ1-1
D gene: NA
V gene: TRBV5-1
clone size: many
CDR3 protein: CASSLGETTTFF
CDR3 DNA: TGCGCCAGCAGCTTGGGCGAGACTACAACTTTCTTT

J gene: TRBJ1-3
D gene: NA
V gene: TRBV9
clone size: many
CDR3 protein: CASSVGLSGRNTIYF
CDR3 DNA: TGTGCCAGCAGCGTAGGTCTTTCAGGGCGGAACACCATATATTTT

J gene: TRBJ1-6
D gene: NA
V gene: TRBV5-1
clone size: many
CDR3 protein: CASSLAIQLNSPLHF
CDR3 DNA: TGCGCCAGCAGCTTGGCAATACAGCTCAATTCACCCCTCCACTTT

J gene: TRBJ2-7
D gene: NA
V gene: TRBV10-2
clone size: many
CDR3 protein: CASSGGGQTYEQYF
CDR3 DNA: TGCGCCAGCAGTGGGGGCGGCCAGACCTACGAGCAGTACTTC

J gene: TRBJ1-6
D gene: NA
V gene: TRBV12-3/TRBV12-4
clone size: many
CDR3 protein: CASSSMPGRNSPLHF
CDR3 DNA: TGTGCCAGCAGTTCCATGCCAGGTCGAAATTCACCCCTCCACTTT

J gene: TRBJ2-3
D gene: TRBD1
V gene: TRBV6-2/TRBV6-3
clone size: many
CDR3 protein: CASRTGGSSDTQYF
CDR3 DNA: TGTGCCAGCAGGACAGGGGGAAGTTCAGATACGCAGTATTTT

J gene: TRBJ1-6
D gene: NA
V gene: TRBV20-1
clone size: many
CDR3 protein: CSARVIAGINSPLHF
CDR3 DNA: TGCAGTGCTAGAGTGATCGCAGGGATTAATTCACCCCTCCACTTT

J gene: TRBJ2-3
D gene: TRBD2
V gene: TRBV20-1
clone size: many
CDR3 protein: CSAQRGAQADTQYF
CDR3 DNA: TGCAGTGCTCAGCGGGGGGCCCAGGCGGATACGCAGTATTTT

J gene: TRBJ1-1
D gene: NA
V gene: TRBV7-3
clone size: many
CDR3 protein: CASSLGPGGTEAFF
CDR3 DNA: TGTGCCAGCAGCTTAGGACCGGGCGGCACTGAAGCTTTCTTT

J gene: TRBJ2-5
D gene: TRBD2
V gene: TRBV20-1
clone size: many
CDR3 protein: CSASQGLRYQETQYF
CDR3 DNA: TGCAGTGCATCCCAGGGACTACGTTACCAAGAGACCCAGTACTTC

J gene: TRBJ2-1
D gene: NA
V gene: TRBV6-5
clone size: many
CDR3 protein: CASSYFPTGVNNEQFF
CDR3 DNA: TGTGCCAGCAGTTACTTTCCCACGGGGGTAAACAATGAGCAGTTCTTC

J gene: TRBJ1-1
D gene: TRBD1
V gene: TRBV20-1
clone size: many
CDR3 protein: CSARQGDTEAFF
CDR3 DNA: TGCAGCGCAAGGCAGGGGGACACTGAAGCTTTCTTT

J gene: TRBJ2-1
D gene: NA
V gene: TRBV12-3/TRBV12-4
clone size: many
CDR3 protein: CASSLTGPSYNEQFF
CDR3 DNA: TGTGCCAGCAGTTTGACGGGGCCTTCCTACAATGAGCAGTTCTTC

J gene: TRBJ1-4
D gene: NA
V gene: TRBV5-5
clone size: many
CDR3 protein: CASSFFRPATNEKLFF
CDR3 DNA: TGTGCCAGCAGCTTTTTCAGGCCTGCAACTAATGAAAAACTGTTTTTT

J gene: TRBJ2-3
D gene: NA
V gene: TRBV5-1
clone size: many
CDR3 protein: CASSPERSTDTQYF
CDR3 DNA: TGCGCCAGCAGCCCGGAGAGGAGCACAGATACGCAGTATTTT

J gene: TRBJ1-2
D gene: TRBD1
V gene: TRBV15
clone size: many
CDR3 protein: CATSRTGERYGYTF
CDR3 DNA: TGTGCCACCAGCAGAACAGGGGAGAGATATGGCTACACCTTC

J gene: TRBJ2-1
D gene: NA
V gene: TRBV20-1
clone size: many
CDR3 protein: CSARVSVISTGSYNEQFF
CDR3 DNA: TGCAGTGCTAGAGTGTCGGTTATTTCTACAGGGAGTTACAATGAGCAGTTCTTC

J gene: TRBJ1-2
D gene: NA
V gene: TRBV29-1
clone size: many
CDR3 protein: CSVEPTGVGYTF
CDR3 DNA: TGCAGCGTGGAGCCGACGGGGGTTGGCTACACCTTC

J gene: TRBJ2-7
D gene: TRBD1
V gene: TRBV5-5
clone size: many
CDR3 protein: CASSLAAWGQYYEQYF
CDR3 DNA: TGTGCCAGCAGCTTGGCGGCCTGGGGACAGTACTACGAGCAGTACTTC

J gene: TRBJ2-7
D gene: TRBD2
V gene: TRBV12-5
clone size: many
CDR3 protein: CASAMGTSGGFYF
CDR3 DNA: TGTGCTAGTGCCATGGGGACTAGCGGGGGGTTTTACTTC

J gene: TRBJ2-1
D gene: NA
V gene: TRBV20-1
clone size: few
CDR3 protein: CSAKRSSYNEQFF
CDR3 DNA: TGCAGTGCTAAGCGGAGCTCCTACAATGAGCAGTTCTTC

J gene: TRBJ2-1
D gene: NA
V gene: TRBV20-1
clone size: NA
CDR3 protein: CSASVSSYNEQFF
CDR3 DNA: TGCAGTGCTAGCGTCAGCTCCTACAATGAGCAGTTCTTC

J gene: TRBJ1-3
D gene: NA
V gene: TRBV5-1
clone size: many
CDR3 protein: CASSLAGNTIYF
CDR3 DNA: TGCGCCAGCAGCTTGGCTGGAAACACCATATATTTT

J gene: TRBJ1-2
D gene: TRBD1
V gene: TRBV12-3/TRBV12-4
clone size: many
CDR3 protein: CASSFPGQGNYGYTF
CDR3 DNA: TGTGCCAGCAGTTTCCCCGGACAGGGGAACTATGGCTACACCTTC